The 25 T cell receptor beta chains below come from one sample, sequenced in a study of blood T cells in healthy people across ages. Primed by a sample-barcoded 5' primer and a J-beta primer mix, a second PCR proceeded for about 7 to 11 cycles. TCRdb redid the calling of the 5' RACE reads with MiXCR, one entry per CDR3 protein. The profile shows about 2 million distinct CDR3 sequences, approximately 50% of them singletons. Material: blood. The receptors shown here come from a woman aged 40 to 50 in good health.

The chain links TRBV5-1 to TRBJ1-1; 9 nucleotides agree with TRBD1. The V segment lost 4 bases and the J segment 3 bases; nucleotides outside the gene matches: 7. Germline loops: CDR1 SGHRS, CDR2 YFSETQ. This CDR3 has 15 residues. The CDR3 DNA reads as TGCGCCAGCAGCCTATCCGGACAGGGGCACACTGAAGCTTTCTTT. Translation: CASSLSGQGHTEAFF.

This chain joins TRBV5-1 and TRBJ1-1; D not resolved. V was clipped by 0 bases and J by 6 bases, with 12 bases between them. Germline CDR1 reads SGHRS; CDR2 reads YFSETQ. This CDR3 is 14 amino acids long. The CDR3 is CASSLASIPPEAFF. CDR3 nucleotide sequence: TGCGCCAGCAGCTTGGCTTCTATCCCCCCTGAAGCTTTCTTT.

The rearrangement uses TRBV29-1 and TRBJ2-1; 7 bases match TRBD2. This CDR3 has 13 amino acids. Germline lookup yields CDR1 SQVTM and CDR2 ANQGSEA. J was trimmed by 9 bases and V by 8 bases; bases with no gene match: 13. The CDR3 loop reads CSIHREACGEQFF. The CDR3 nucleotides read TGCAGCATTCATCGGGAGGCATGTGGTGAGCAGTTCTTC.

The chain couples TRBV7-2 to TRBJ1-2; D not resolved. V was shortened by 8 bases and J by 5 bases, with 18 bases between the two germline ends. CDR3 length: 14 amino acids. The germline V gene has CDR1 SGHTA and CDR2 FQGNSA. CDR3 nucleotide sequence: TGTGCCAGCCATACCCAGCCCAAAGGATATGGCTACACCTTC. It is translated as CASHTQPKGYGYTF.

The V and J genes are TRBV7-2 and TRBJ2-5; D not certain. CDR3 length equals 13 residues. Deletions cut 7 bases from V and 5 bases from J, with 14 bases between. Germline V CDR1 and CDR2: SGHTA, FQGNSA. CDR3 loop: CASTLGRGETQYF. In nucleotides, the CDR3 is TGTGCCAGCACCCTTGGCCGTGGGGAGACCCAGTACTTC.

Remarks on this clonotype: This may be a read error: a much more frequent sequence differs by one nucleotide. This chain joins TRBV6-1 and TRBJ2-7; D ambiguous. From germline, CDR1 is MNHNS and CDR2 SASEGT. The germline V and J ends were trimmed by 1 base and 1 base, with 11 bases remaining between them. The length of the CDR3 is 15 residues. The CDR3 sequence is CASSEGSLPSYEQYF. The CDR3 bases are TGTGCCAGCAGTGAAGGGAGTCTTCCTTCCTACGAGCAGTACTTC.

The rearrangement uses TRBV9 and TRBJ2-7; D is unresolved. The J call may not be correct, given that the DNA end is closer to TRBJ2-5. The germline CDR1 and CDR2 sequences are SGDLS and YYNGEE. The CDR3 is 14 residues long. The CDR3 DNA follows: TGTGCCAGCAGCGTAGCGAACTTCCAAGAGACCCAGTACTTC. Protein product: CASSVANFQETQYF.

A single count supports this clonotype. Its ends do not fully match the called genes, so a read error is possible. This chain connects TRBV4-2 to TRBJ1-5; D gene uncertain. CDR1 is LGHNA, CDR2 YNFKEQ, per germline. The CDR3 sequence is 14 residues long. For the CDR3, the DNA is TGTGCCGGCAGCCAAGATTATAGCAATCAGCCCCAGCATTTT. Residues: CAGSQDYSNQPQHF.

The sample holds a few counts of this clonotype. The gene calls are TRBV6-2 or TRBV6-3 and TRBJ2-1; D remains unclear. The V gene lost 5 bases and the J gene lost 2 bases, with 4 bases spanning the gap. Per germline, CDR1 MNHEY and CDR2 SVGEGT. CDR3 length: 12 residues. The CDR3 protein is CASSIPYNEQFF. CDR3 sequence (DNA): TGTGCCAGCAGTATCCCCTACAATGAGCAGTTCTTC.

The CDR3 protein is CATSRDHRGAGSQPQHF. For the CDR3, the DNA is TGTGCCACCAGCAGAGATCATCGGGGCGCGGGATCTCAGCCCCAGCATTTT. The V call is TRBV15, the J call TRBJ1-5; D might be TRBD1 (5 bases). The CDR3 is made up of 17 amino acids. Germline CDR1 LNHNV, CDR2 YYDKDF (reference sequence). V was trimmed by 0 bases and J by 6 bases, leaving 18 bases between them.

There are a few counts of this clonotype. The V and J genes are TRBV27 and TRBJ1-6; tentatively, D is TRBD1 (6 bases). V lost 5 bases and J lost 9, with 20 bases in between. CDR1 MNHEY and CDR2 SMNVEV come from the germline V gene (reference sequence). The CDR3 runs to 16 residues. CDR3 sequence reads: CASSLSWGHYGSPLHF. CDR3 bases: TGTGCCAGCAGTCTTTCTTGGGGACACTATGGTTCACCCCTCCACTTT.

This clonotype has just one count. The CDR3 sequence is CASSLVAGGRAETQYF. The CDR3 DNA sequence: TGCGCCAGCAGCTTGGTAGCGGGGGGACGTGCGGAGACCCAGTACTTC. The chain has TRBV5-1 and TRBJ2-5, with 10 bases that match TRBD2. V was clipped by 0 bases and J by 5 bases; unmatched bases: 7. This CDR3 comprises 16 residues. Per germline, CDR1 SGHRS and CDR2 YFSETQ.

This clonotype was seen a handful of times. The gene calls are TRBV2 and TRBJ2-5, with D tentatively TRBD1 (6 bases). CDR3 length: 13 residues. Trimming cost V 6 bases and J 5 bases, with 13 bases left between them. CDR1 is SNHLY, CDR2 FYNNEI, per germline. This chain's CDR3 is CASSDQGLETQYF. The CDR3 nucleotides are TGTGCCAGCAGCGACCAGGGGCTTGAGACCCAGTACTTC.

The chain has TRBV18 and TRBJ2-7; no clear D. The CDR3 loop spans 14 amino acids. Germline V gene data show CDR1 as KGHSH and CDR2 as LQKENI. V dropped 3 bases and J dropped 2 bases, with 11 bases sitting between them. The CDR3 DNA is TGTGCCAGCTCACCCTTTTTGGGGACCTACGAGCAGTACTTC. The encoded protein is CASSPFLGTYEQYF.

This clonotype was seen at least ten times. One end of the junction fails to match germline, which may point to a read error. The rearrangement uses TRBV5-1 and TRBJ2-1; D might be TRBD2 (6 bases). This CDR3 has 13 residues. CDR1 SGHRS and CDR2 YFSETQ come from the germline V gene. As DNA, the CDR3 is TGTGCCAGCAGCCTAGGCGGCGGGGACGAGCAGTTCTTC. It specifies CASSLGGGDEQFF.

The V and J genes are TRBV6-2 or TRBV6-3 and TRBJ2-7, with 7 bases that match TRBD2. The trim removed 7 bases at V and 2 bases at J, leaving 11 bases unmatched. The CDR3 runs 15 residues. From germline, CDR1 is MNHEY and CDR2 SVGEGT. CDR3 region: CASTRWASGAYEQYF. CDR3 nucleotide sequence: TGTGCCAGCACCAGGTGGGCTAGCGGAGCCTACGAGCAGTACTTC.

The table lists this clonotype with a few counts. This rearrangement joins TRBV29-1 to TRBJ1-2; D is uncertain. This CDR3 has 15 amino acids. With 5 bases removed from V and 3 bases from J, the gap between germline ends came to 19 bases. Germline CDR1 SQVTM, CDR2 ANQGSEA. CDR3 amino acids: CSVFSQAPPDYGYTF. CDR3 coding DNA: TGCAGCGTTTTCTCCCAGGCCCCTCCGGACTATGGCTACACCTTC.

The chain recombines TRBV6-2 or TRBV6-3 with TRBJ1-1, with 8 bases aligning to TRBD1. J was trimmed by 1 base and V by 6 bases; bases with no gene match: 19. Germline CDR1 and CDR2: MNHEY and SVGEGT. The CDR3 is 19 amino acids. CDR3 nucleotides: TGTGCCAGCAGCCCCGGACAGGGAGGATCGAAGGGCCGGAACACTGAAGCTTTCTTT. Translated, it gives CASSPGQGGSKGRNTEAFF.

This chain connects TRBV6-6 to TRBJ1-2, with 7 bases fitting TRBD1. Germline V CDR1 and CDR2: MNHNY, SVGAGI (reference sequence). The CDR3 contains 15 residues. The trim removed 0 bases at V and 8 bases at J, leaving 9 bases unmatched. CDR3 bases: TGTGCCAGCAGTTACTCTGGAGGGGGCATTGAAGGCTACACCTTC. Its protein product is CASSYSGGGIEGYTF.

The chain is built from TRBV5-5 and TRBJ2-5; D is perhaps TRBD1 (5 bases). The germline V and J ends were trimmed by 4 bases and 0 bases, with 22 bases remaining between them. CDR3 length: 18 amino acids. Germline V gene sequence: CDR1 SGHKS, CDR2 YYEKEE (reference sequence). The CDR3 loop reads CASSDFLGQQRYQETQYF. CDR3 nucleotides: TGTGCCAGCAGCGATTTCTTGGGGCAGCAAAGGTACCAAGAGACCCAGTACTTC.

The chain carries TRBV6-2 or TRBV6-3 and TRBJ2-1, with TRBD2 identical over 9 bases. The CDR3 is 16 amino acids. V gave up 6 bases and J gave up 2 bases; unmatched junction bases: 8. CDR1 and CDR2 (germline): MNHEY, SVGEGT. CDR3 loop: CASSLMVAGAYNEQFF. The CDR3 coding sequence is TGTGCCAGCAGCCTTATGGTAGCGGGGGCCTACAATGAGCAGTTCTTC.

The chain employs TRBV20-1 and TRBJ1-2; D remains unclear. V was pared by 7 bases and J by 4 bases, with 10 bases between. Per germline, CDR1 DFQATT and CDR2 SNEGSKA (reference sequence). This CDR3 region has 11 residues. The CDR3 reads CSVSVSYGYTF. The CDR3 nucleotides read TGCAGTGTCTCGGTTAGCTATGGCTACACCTTC.

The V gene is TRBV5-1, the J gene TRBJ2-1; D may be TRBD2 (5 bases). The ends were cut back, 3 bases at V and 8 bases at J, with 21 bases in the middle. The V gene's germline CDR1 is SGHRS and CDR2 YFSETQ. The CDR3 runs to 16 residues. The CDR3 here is CASSSQVLGWSDEQFF. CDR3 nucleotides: TGCGCCAGCAGCTCCCAGGTACTAGGCTGGAGTGATGAGCAGTTCTTC.

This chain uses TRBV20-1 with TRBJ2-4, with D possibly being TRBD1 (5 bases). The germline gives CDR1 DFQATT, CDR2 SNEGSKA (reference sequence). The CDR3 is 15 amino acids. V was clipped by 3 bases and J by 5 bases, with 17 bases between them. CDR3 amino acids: CSASLGPVVENIQYF. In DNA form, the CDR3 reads TGCAGTGCTAGTTTGGGGCCGGTGGTGGAAAACATTCAGTACTTC.

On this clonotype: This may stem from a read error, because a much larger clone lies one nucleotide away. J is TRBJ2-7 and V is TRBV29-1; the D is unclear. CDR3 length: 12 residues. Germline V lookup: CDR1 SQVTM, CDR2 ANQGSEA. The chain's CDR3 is CRVESLNYEQYF. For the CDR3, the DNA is TGCCGCGTTGAAAGTCTTAACTACGAGCAGTACTTC.